A selection of T cell receptor beta chains follows, all from one sample in a study of T cell changes during pregnancy in multiple sclerosis. TCRdb's copy holds only in-frame clones and misses some; the assay was immunoSEQ multiplex PCR. Of approximately 100,000 clones listed, around 90% were seen once; the top ten hold approximately 1.6%. The sample in question was peripheral blood, obtained after pregnancy. These receptors came from a female donor with multiple sclerosis, enrolled in a pregnancy study. CDR3s include the opening cysteine and the closing phenylalanine or tryptophan. D genes are given only for firm matches. Part of the rows lack a size; the others show once, few, many or a class for expanded clones.

V gene: TRBV6-6; CDR3 length: 14; J gene: TRBJ2-3; clone size: .; D gene: TRBD2; CDR3 protein: CASKLSGGSDTQYF; CDR3 DNA: TGTGCCAGCAAGCTAAGCGGGGGTTCAGATACGCAGTATTTT
V gene: TRBV6-1; CDR3 length: 15; J gene: TRBJ2-6; clone size: .; D gene: .; CDR3 protein: CASSETAGRANVLTF; CDR3 DNA: TGTGCCAGCAGTGAAACGGCAGGGAGGGCCAACGTCCTGACTTTC
V gene: TRBV15; CDR3 length: 12; J gene: TRBJ1-5; clone size: .; D gene: .; CDR3 protein: CATSRAGQPQHF; CDR3 DNA: TGTGCCACCAGCAGAGCGGGGCAGCCCCAGCATTTT
V gene: TRBV5-1; CDR3 length: 15; J gene: TRBJ1-5; clone size: .; D gene: .; CDR3 protein: CASSPGHNSNQPQHF; CDR3 DNA: TGCGCCAGCAGCCCGGGACATAATAGCAATCAGCCCCAGCATTTT
V gene: TRBV11-3; CDR3 length: 14; J gene: TRBJ2-5; clone size: .; D gene: TRBD2; CDR3 protein: CASSTTGGQETQYF; CDR3 DNA: TGTGCCAGCAGCACAACGGGGGGGCAAGAGACCCAGTACTTC
V gene: TRBV5-1; CDR3 length: 13; J gene: TRBJ1-2; clone size: .; D gene: TRBD1; CDR3 protein: CASSLGQGGGYTF; CDR3 DNA: TGCGCCAGCAGCTTGGGACAGGGTGGCGGCTACACCTTC
V gene: TRBV27; CDR3 length: 15; J gene: TRBJ2-1; clone size: .; D gene: .; CDR3 protein: CASSTTPGSYNEQFF; CDR3 DNA: TGTGCCAGCAGTACCACTCCCGGGTCCTACAATGAGCAGTTCTTC
V gene: TRBV9; CDR3 length: 15; J gene: TRBJ2-7; clone size: .; D gene: TRBD2; CDR3 protein: CAFLPPGLAGDEQYF; CDR3 DNA: TGTGCCTTTCTCCCTCCGGGACTAGCGGGAGATGAGCAGTACTTC
V gene: TRBV30; CDR3 length: 12; J gene: TRBJ1-2; clone size: .; D gene: .; CDR3 protein: CAWRTRVYGYTF; CDR3 DNA: TGTGCCTGGCGGACGCGGGTCTATGGCTACACCTTC
V gene: TRBV28; CDR3 length: 15; J gene: TRBJ2-6; clone size: .; D gene: TRBD1; CDR3 protein: CASSPTGAGANVLTF; CDR3 DNA: TGTGCCAGCAGTCCTACAGGGGCTGGGGCCAACGTCCTGACTTTC
V gene: TRBV19; CDR3 length: 16; J gene: TRBJ1-1; clone size: .; D gene: .; CDR3 protein: CASSTQATLENTEAFF; CDR3 DNA: TGTGCCAGTAGTACTCAGGCGACCCTCGAGAACACTGAAGCTTTCTTT
V gene: TRBV7-2; CDR3 length: 14; J gene: TRBJ2-7; clone size: .; D gene: TRBD2; CDR3 protein: CASSLGRGAYEQYF; CDR3 DNA: TGTGCCAGCAGCTTAGGGCGGGGGGCCTACGAGCAGTACTTC
V gene: TRBV6-1; CDR3 length: 14; J gene: TRBJ2-5; clone size: .; D gene: TRBD1; CDR3 protein: CASSLTGGVETQYF; CDR3 DNA: TGTGCCAGCTCCTTGACAGGGGGCGTGGAGACCCAGTACTTC
V gene: TRBV5-8; CDR3 length: 17; J gene: TRBJ1-5; clone size: .; D gene: TRBD1; CDR3 protein: CASSPVRDSYSNQPQHF; CDR3 DNA: TGTGCCAGCAGCCCTGTCCGGGACAGCTATAGCAATCAGCCCCAGCATTTT
V gene: TRBV19; CDR3 length: 16; J gene: TRBJ2-3; clone size: .; D gene: TRBD2; CDR3 protein: CASSFTSGASTDTQYF; CDR3 DNA: TGTGCCAGTAGTTTTACTAGCGGGGCAAGCACAGATACGCAGTATTTT
V gene: TRBV29-1; CDR3 length: 8; J gene: TRBJ1-2; clone size: .; D gene: .; CDR3 protein: CSVAGYTF; CDR3 DNA: TGCAGCGTAGCGGGCTACACCTTC
V gene: TRBV6-4; CDR3 length: 16; J gene: TRBJ2-1; clone size: .; D gene: TRBD2; CDR3 protein: CASRPFASGGNNEQFF; CDR3 DNA: TGTGCCAGCAGACCTTTTGCGAGCGGGGGTAACAATGAGCAGTTCTTC
V gene: TRBV27; CDR3 length: 17; J gene: TRBJ1-5; clone size: .; D gene: TRBD1; CDR3 protein: CASSLTPQGRGNQPQHF; CDR3 DNA: TGTGCCAGCAGTTTAACCCCACAGGGGAGAGGCAATCAGCCCCAGCATTTT
V gene: TRBV2; CDR3 length: 15; J gene: TRBJ2-7; clone size: .; D gene: TRBD2; CDR3 protein: CASKFLAGDAYEQYF; CDR3 DNA: TGTGCCAGCAAGTTCCTAGCGGGGGATGCCTACGAGCAGTACTTC
V gene: TRBV18; CDR3 length: 15; J gene: TRBJ2-1; clone size: .; D gene: TRBD2; CDR3 protein: CASSPGGGADDEQFF; CDR3 DNA: TGTGCCAGCTCACCGGGCGGGGGGGCCGATGATGAGCAGTTCTTC
V gene: TRBV5-1; CDR3 length: 18; J gene: TRBJ2-3; clone size: .; D gene: TRBD2; CDR3 protein: CASSLQGLAGYSTDTQYF; CDR3 DNA: TGCGCCAGCAGCTTGCAGGGACTAGCGGGATACAGCACAGATACGCAGTATTTT
V gene: TRBV5-4; CDR3 length: 14; J gene: TRBJ2-3; clone size: .; D gene: TRBD2; CDR3 protein: CASSLPGRASTQYF; CDR3 DNA: TGTGCCAGCAGTTTACCCGGGAGGGCCAGTACGCAGTATTTT
V gene: TRBV6-4; CDR3 length: 16; J gene: TRBJ2-3; clone size: .; D gene: TRBD2; CDR3 protein: CASSDGVRGGRDTQYF; CDR3 DNA: TGTGCCAGCAGTGACGGGGTGCGGGGGGGCAGGGATACGCAGTATTTT
V gene: TRBV5-1; CDR3 length: 15; J gene: TRBJ2-3; clone size: once; D gene: TRBD1; CDR3 protein: CASKAGQGRSDTQYF; CDR3 DNA: TGCGCCAGCAAGGCGGGACAGGGGAGGTCGGATACGCAGTATTTT
V gene: TRBV29-1; CDR3 length: 13; J gene: TRBJ1-2; clone size: .; D gene: TRBD1; CDR3 protein: CSVETYRGGGYTF; CDR3 DNA: TGCAGCGTCGAAACCTACAGGGGGGGTGGCTACACCTTC
V gene: TRBV5-4; CDR3 length: 15; J gene: TRBJ2-2; clone size: once; D gene: .; CDR3 protein: CASSLSRGNTGELFF; CDR3 DNA: TGTGCCAGCAGCTTGTCAAGGGGGAACACCGGGGAGCTGTTTTTT
V gene: TRBV11-1; CDR3 length: 12; J gene: TRBJ2-3; clone size: .; D gene: TRBD1; CDR3 protein: CASRGTGETQYF; CDR3 DNA: TGTGCCAGCAGGGGCACAGGGGAGACGCAGTATTTT
V gene: TRBV28; CDR3 length: 15; J gene: TRBJ2-7; clone size: .; D gene: TRBD2; CDR3 protein: CASSPPGLATYEQYF; CDR3 DNA: TGTGCCAGCAGTCCTCCGGGACTAGCGACCTACGAGCAGTACTTC
V gene: TRBV19; CDR3 length: 17; J gene: TRBJ2-1; clone size: once; D gene: .; CDR3 protein: CASSIQLAGPPYNEQFF; CDR3 DNA: TGTGCCAGTAGTATTCAGCTGGCGGGACCCCCGTACAATGAGCAGTTCTTC
V gene: TRBV5-4; CDR3 length: 15; J gene: TRBJ2-5; clone size: .; D gene: TRBD2; CDR3 protein: CASSIGLAGKETQYF; CDR3 DNA: TGTGCCAGCAGCATTGGACTAGCGGGGAAAGAGACCCAGTACTTC
V gene: TRBV10-3; CDR3 length: 15; J gene: TRBJ1-2; clone size: .; D gene: .; CDR3 protein: CAIRGGTQLIYGYTF; CDR3 DNA: TGTGCCATCAGGGGGGGGACCCAGCTGATCTATGGCTACACCTTC
V gene: TRBV5-1; CDR3 length: 14; J gene: TRBJ1-2; clone size: .; D gene: TRBD1; CDR3 protein: CASSSGGTEYGYTF; CDR3 DNA: TGCGCCAGCAGCTCTGGGGGGACAGAGTATGGCTACACCTTC
V gene: TRBV5-1; CDR3 length: 14; J gene: TRBJ1-2; clone size: .; D gene: TRBD1; CDR3 protein: CASSLAGTGGGYTF; CDR3 DNA: TGCGCCAGCAGCTTGGCTGGGACAGGGGGTGGCTACACCTTC
V gene: TRBV18; CDR3 length: 16; J gene: TRBJ2-5; clone size: .; D gene: TRBD1; CDR3 protein: CASSPLGQGVGETQYF; CDR3 DNA: TGTGCCAGCTCACCCCTGGGACAGGGGGTAGGAGAGACCCAGTACTTC
V gene: TRBV29-1; CDR3 length: 13; J gene: TRBJ1-2; clone size: .; D gene: .; CDR3 protein: CSVEARGTDGYTF; CDR3 DNA: TGCAGCGTTGAAGCGCGGGGTACGGATGGCTACACCTTC
V gene: TRBV25-1; CDR3 length: 12; J gene: TRBJ2-7; clone size: .; D gene: .; CDR3 protein: CASSDFNYEQYF; CDR3 DNA: TGTGCCAGCAGTGATTTCAACTACGAGCAGTACTTC